The 9 T cell receptor beta chains below all came from one sample that was sequenced in a study of T cell responses to AZD1222 COVID-19 vaccine. The method was immunoSEQ multiplex PCR; TCRdb's version includes in-frame clones alone and lacks a portion of them. The sample includes about 110,000 clones, approximately 86% seen only once; the top ten take about 13%. This material consisted of peripheral blood, taken on day 0 of MenACWY control vaccination. These receptors were collected from an adult in good health.

The gene calls are TRBV14 and TRBJ2-2; D remains unclear. This CDR3 is built from 13 residues. Germline-derived CDR1 and CDR2 are SGHDN and FVKESK. Trimming removed 0 bases at V and 11 bases at J, with 10 bases between. This CDR3 is CASSQDRGRELFF. Here the CDR3 DNA reads TGTGCCAGCAGCCAAGATCGTGGTCGAGAGCTGTTTTTT.

As for this clone: An end of the junction does not agree with germline; a read error may underlie this. The gene calls are TRBV10-3 and TRBJ2-7; TRBD1 matches at 7 bases. The CDR3 is made up of 13 amino acids. Germline CDR1 ENHRY, CDR2 SYGVKD. The CDR3 is CAISGTVSYEQYF. The CDR3, as DNA: TGTGCCATAAGTGGGACAGTCTCCTACGAGCAGTACTTC.

The sample holds one count of this clone. V usage is TRBV5-1 and J usage is TRBJ2-7, with D maybe TRBD1 (6 bases). The CDR3 loop spans 15 amino acids. Trimming stripped 4 bases from V and 2 bases from J, with 16 bases between. Looked up from germline, CDR1 is SGHRS and CDR2 is YFSETQ. CDR3 protein: CASSPTGNPTYEQYF. CDR3 DNA sequence: TGCGCCAGCAGCCCCACAGGGAATCCAACCTACGAGCAGTACTTC.

The chain joins TRBV30 to TRBJ1-6; 10 bases align to TRBD1. CDR1 and CDR2 from the germline V gene are GTSNPN and SVGIG (reference sequence). CDR3 length equals 13 residues. The junction had 4 bases not matched to a gene; V was cut back by 1 base and J by 13 bases. This CDR3 reads CAWSEDRGSPLHF. The CDR3 DNA reads TGTGCCTGGAGTGAGGACAGGGGGTCCCCCCTCCACTTT.

The CDR3 sequence: CASSAPGQGEQYF. Here the CDR3 DNA reads TGTGCCAGTAGTGCCCCCGGACAGGGCGAGCAGTACTTC. The chain carries TRBV19 and TRBJ2-7; TRBD1 matches 8 bases. CDR3 size: 13 residues. V trimming: 5 bases; J trimming: 6 bases; junction bases outside the gene matches: 6. Germline assignment: CDR1 LNHDA and CDR2 SQIVND (reference sequence).

The J gene is TRBJ2-7, the V gene TRBV3-1 (or the pseudogene TRBV3-2); 8 bases line up with TRBD1. V lost 7 bases to trimming and J lost 4 bases; unmatched junction nucleotides: 6. The germline gives CDR1 LGHDT, CDR2 YNNKEL (reference sequence). This CDR3 has 13 amino acids. The CDR3 DNA reads TGTGCCAGCACCGGACAGGGCCATTACGAGCAGTACTTC. Amino acids: CASTGQGHYEQYF.

The chain joins TRBV5-1 to TRBJ1-2; 7 bases line up with TRBD1. CDR1 SGHRS and CDR2 YFSETQ come from the germline V gene. The CDR3 spans 18 residues. V gave up 5 bases and J gave up 8 bases; unmatched junction bases: 24. CDR3 loop: CASRQSSPGQKRSRGYTF. CDR3 coding DNA: TGCGCCAGCAGGCAGAGCTCACCGGGACAGAAGAGATCGAGGGGCTACACCTTC.

The V call is TRBV19, the J call TRBJ2-7, with 7 bases that match TRBD1. Unmatched junction bases numbered 4, after V lost 3 bases and J lost 2 bases. The CDR3 totals 14 residues. Germline assignment: CDR1 LNHDA and CDR2 SQIVND (reference sequence). The CDR3: CASSIRDRAYEQYF. The CDR3 DNA sequence: TGTGCCAGTAGTATTCGGGACAGAGCCTACGAGCAGTACTTC.

The rearrangement links TRBV3-1 (or the pseudogene TRBV3-2) to TRBJ2-7, with 13 bases matching TRBD2. This CDR3 contains 16 residues. Germline trimming cut 4 bases from V and 2 bases from J; bases unmatched to any gene: 5. Germline lookup yields CDR1 LGHDT and CDR2 YNNKEL (reference sequence). The CDR3 spells CASSPETSGGTYEQYF. CDR3 in DNA: TGTGCCAGCAGCCCCGAGACTAGCGGGGGGACCTACGAGCAGTACTTC.